This TCR beta chain was identified in a study of shared clonotypes between healthy human individuals. Study results and caveats: Clonotypes shared by all four donors outscored non-shared clonotypes in generation probability. The naive CD4 repertoires of several donors were compared, and approximately 4.5% of clonotypes were shared.

The naive CD8 fraction comprised CD45RO-negative cells positively selected for CCR7 and excluded terminally differentiated effector memory CD45RA+ cells. Of note for this clone: Its antigen is still unknown.

Measured with immunoSEQ multiplex PCR; TCRdb has only the in-frame clones, and not every one. The sample lists some 2,000,000 clones; about 95% were seen once. V was shortened by 5 bases and J by 3 bases, with 11 bases between the two germline ends. The germline V gene has CDR1 LNHNV and CDR2 YYDKDF (reference sequence). The CDR3 is 13 residues long. The chain joins TRBV15 to TRBJ2-7; D is possibly TRBD2 (6 bases). What was sequenced was naive CD8+ T cells sorted from blood. This receptor was identified in a man aged 18 to 35 in good health. The CDR3 here is CATSPPEGYEQYF. CDR3 nucleotides: TGTGCCACCAGCCCCCCGGAGGGCTACGAGCAGTACTTC. Complete variable domain (other parts from reference TRBV15 and TRBJ2-7): DAMVIQNPRYQVTQFGKPVTLSCSQTLNHNVMYWYQQKSSQAPKLLFHYYDKDFNNEADTPDNFQSRRPNTSFCFLDIRSPGLGDTAMYLCATSPPEGYEQYFGPGTRLTVT.